The 8 T cell receptor beta chains presented below share a single source sample, sequenced in a study of shared clonotypes between healthy human individuals. Generated by immunoSEQ multiplex PCR, the TCRdb table keeps only in-frame clones and is missing some. The table includes about a million clones, 70% to 85% detected once. The material sequenced was memory CD4+ T cells from PBMCs. Subset specified: CD45RA-negative fraction. Source of these receptors: a man aged 18 to 30 in good health. Some clones in this sample may be carry-over from other donors' samples.

This clone was observed a few times. The chain couples TRBV28 to TRBJ2-7, with 12 bases identical to TRBD2. Germline-derived CDR1 and CDR2 are MDHEN and SYDVKM. The junction had 6 bases not matched to a gene; V was cut back by 8 bases and J by 4 bases. The CDR3 has 14 residues. CDR3 protein: CASGPSGRAYEQYF. CDR3 coding DNA: TGTGCCAGCGGCCCTAGCGGGAGGGCGTACGAGCAGTACTTC. The whole variable domain, remainder taken from reference TRBV28 and TRBJ2-7, is DVKVTQSSRYLVKRTGEKVFLECVQDMDHENMFWYRQDPGLGLRLIYFSYDVKMKEKGDIPEGYSVSREKKERFSLILESASTNQTSMYLCASGPSGRAYEQYFGPGTRLTVT.

DNA of the CDR3: TGTGCCAGCAGGTCCTCCAGTCCGGCTAGCGGGAGGGCGCAGTACTTC. Protein sequence: CASRSSSPASGRAQYF. The J gene is TRBJ2-7, the V gene TRBV7-8; 12 bases agree with TRBD2. The CDR3 has 16 residues. CDR1 and CDR2 from the germline V gene are SGHVS and FQNEAQ. J was trimmed by 9 bases and V by 6 bases; bases with no gene match: 15.

The chain is built from TRBV28 and TRBJ2-1; 7 nucleotides align to TRBD2. CDR3 size: 14 residues. Losses at the gene ends were 7 bases for V and 5 bases for J; bases not matched to a gene: 8. The germline V gene encodes CDR1 MDHEN and CDR2 SYDVKM. CDR3 in DNA: TGTGCCAGCATGGGGTCTAGCGGCGACAATGAGCAGTTCTTC. Amino acid sequence: CASMGSSGDNEQFF.

This chain uses TRBV10-3 with TRBJ1-4; D uncertain. V was pared by 4 bases and J by 7 bases, with 13 bases between. The germline V gene encodes CDR1 ENHRY and CDR2 SYGVKD. This CDR3 has 14 residues. CDR3 region: CAISGSSTGEKLFF. DNA of the CDR3: TGTGCCATCAGTGGTTCCAGCACCGGTGAAAAACTGTTTTTT.

The V call is TRBV7-8, the J call TRBJ2-7; TRBD2 matches 13 bases. Trimming cost V 5 bases and J 1 base; bases outside gene matches: 14. The germline CDR1 and CDR2 sequences are SGHVS and FQNEAQ. This CDR3 comprises 19 residues. CDR3 amino acids: CASSVGLGTSGEFSYEQYF. CDR3 sequence (DNA): TGTGCCAGCAGCGTAGGGCTAGGGACTAGCGGGGAATTTTCCTACGAGCAGTACTTC.

The V gene is TRBV28, the J gene TRBJ1-5; D perhaps matches TRBD1 (6 bases). The germline V gene encodes CDR1 MDHEN and CDR2 SYDVKM. Trimming pared 6 bases from V and 4 bases from J, leaving 19 bases between. The CDR3 extends over 16 amino acids. CDR3 in DNA: TGTGCCAGCAGCGACCGACAGGACTATTGGAATCAGCCCCAGCATTTT. Residues: CASSDRQDYWNQPQHF.

The chain is built from TRBV11-3 and TRBJ2-1; D unresolved. Germline values: CDR1 SGHNT, CDR2 YENEEA. The V end lost 5 bases, the J end lost 4 bases, and 9 bases lay between the germline ends. This CDR3 region has 13 residues. The CDR3 protein is CASSGAIYNEQFF. CDR3 nucleotides: TGTGCCAGCAGCGGTGCGATTTACAATGAGCAGTTCTTC.

This clone has a handful of counts. The chain carries TRBV7-2 and TRBJ1-3; D gene uncertain. Trimming took off 5 bases at V and 0 bases at J, with 5 bases between the two ends. CDR1 and CDR2 (germline): SGHTA, FQGNSA. This CDR3 region has 13 residues. This CDR3 is CASSPTSGNTIYF. CDR3 DNA sequence: TGTGCCAGCAGCCCTACCTCTGGAAACACCATATATTTT. The complete variable domain, with remaining parts taken from reference TRBV7-2 and TRBJ1-3, reads GAGVSQSPSNKVTEKGKDVELRCDPISGHTALYWYRQSLGQGLEFLIYFQGNSAPDKSGLPSDRFSAERTGGSVSTLTIQRTQQEDSAVYLCASSPTSGNTIYFGEGSWLTVV.